These 18 T cell receptor beta chains share one sample of origin, sequenced in a study of blood T cell repertoires in COVID-19. Using immunoSEQ multiplex PCR, the repertoire was profiled, and TCRdb retains in-frame clones only, with some absent. The sample lists around 370,000 clones, 88% occurring once. The source material was peripheral blood. These TCRs come from a woman aged 70-85 years with COVID-19, enrolled during active disease.

This rearrangement joins TRBV5-6 to TRBJ1-2; D is possibly TRBD1 (5 bases). The V end lost 0 bases, the J end lost 2 bases, and 8 bases lay between the germline ends. In germline, CDR1 is SGHDT, CDR2 YYEEEE. This CDR3 contains 14 residues. Written as DNA, the CDR3 is TGTGCCAGCAGCTTGGGTACAGGCAACTATGGCTACACCTTC. Its translation is CASSLGTGNYGYTF.

V gene TRBV7-2 combines with J gene TRBJ1-2, with D uncertain. In germline, CDR1 is SGHTA, CDR2 FQGNSA. The CDR3 extends over 14 amino acids. The V end lost 1 base, the J end lost 8 bases, and 14 bases lay between the germline ends. Written as DNA, the CDR3 is TGTGCCAGCAGCTTAGATGGTTCAGGTAGAGGCTACACCTTC. This codes for CASSLDGSGRGYTF.

This chain uses TRBV7-3 with TRBJ2-1, with 8 bases aligning to TRBD2. Germline assignment: CDR1 SGHTA and CDR2 FQGTGA. The CDR3 is 17 amino acids. Trimming removed 3 bases from V and 4 bases from J; junction bases left unmatched: 11. The CDR3 is CASSFNGGAENYNEQFF. The CDR3 nucleotides are TGTGCCAGCAGCTTTAACGGGGGGGCCGAAAATTACAATGAGCAGTTCTTC.

J is TRBJ1-2 and V is TRBV19, with 7 bases matching TRBD1. The V gene's germline CDR1 is LNHDA and CDR2 SQIVND (reference sequence). V dropped 9 bases and J dropped 0; count of bases not matched to a gene: 7. This CDR3 contains 14 residues. CDR3: CASSSTGTNYGYTF. CDR3 bases: TGTGCCAGCTCTTCGACAGGGACTAACTATGGCTACACCTTC.

This chain links TRBV6-5 with TRBJ1-1; 8 positions agree with TRBD1. The V and J ends lost 9 bases and 10 bases, in that order; junction bases with no gene match: 10. The CDR3 extends over 12 amino acids. Germline V CDR1 and CDR2: MNHEY, SVGAGI. DNA for the CDR3: TGTGCCAGTTCTTGGGGGACAGGTGTAGCTTTCTTT. It translates to CASSWGTGVAFF.

This rearrangement joins TRBV7-2 to TRBJ2-5; TRBD1 might be the D (5 bases). The CDR3 length is 13 residues. Trimming stripped 1 base from V and 5 bases from J, with 8 bases between. The germline gives CDR1 SGHTA, CDR2 FQGNSA. CDR3 in amino acids: CASSLGGVETQYF. In DNA form, the CDR3 reads TGTGCCAGCAGCTTAGGGGGCGTGGAGACCCAGTACTTC.

The rearrangement joins TRBV27 to TRBJ1-2, with 7 nucleotides matching TRBD1. CDR1 and CDR2 from the germline V gene are MNHEY and SMNVEV (reference sequence). The V gene end was trimmed by 7 bases and the J gene end by 7 bases; junction bases not matched to a gene: 15. The CDR3 totals 15 residues. The CDR3 loop is CASTLGRGVGGGYTF. DNA for the CDR3: TGTGCCAGCACCCTAGGCAGGGGGGTTGGTGGTGGCTACACCTTC.

The rearrangement links TRBV5-1 to TRBJ2-7; TRBD1 aligns across 7 bases. CDR3 size: 16 residues. V dropped 4 bases and J dropped 0; count of bases not matched to a gene: 10. CDR1 SGHRS and CDR2 YFSETQ come from the germline V gene. CDR3 DNA sequence: TGCGCCAGCAGCACGACAGGGCCGGGAAGCTCCTACGAGCAGTACTTC. Translation: CASSTTGPGSSYEQYF. Full variable domain (remainder filled in from reference TRBV5-1 and TRBJ2-7): KAGVTQTPRYLIKTRGQQVTLSCSPISGHRSVSWYQQTPGQGLQFLFEYFSETQRNKGNFPGRFSGRQFSNSRSEMNVSTLELGDSALYLCASSTTGPGSSYEQYFGPGTRLTVT.

The chain uses TRBV19 and TRBJ1-2, with D possibly matching TRBD1 (6 bases). Germline values: CDR1 LNHDA, CDR2 SQIVND (reference sequence). This CDR3 is 12 amino acids long. V shed 3 bases and J shed 7 bases, with 9 bases lying between them. The CDR3 region is CASSMGTLGYTF. The CDR3, as DNA: TGTGCCAGTAGTATGGGGACACTTGGCTACACCTTC.

The chain has TRBV6-5 and TRBJ1-1; D perhaps matches TRBD1 (6 bases). The germline V gene has CDR1 MNHEY and CDR2 SVGAGI. The V and J ends lost 6 bases and 0 bases respectively, with 11 bases between them. The CDR3 loop spans 14 amino acids. The CDR3 region has the DNA TGTGCCAGCAGCTATACAGGGTTGAACACTGAAGCTTTCTTT. Its protein product is CASSYTGLNTEAFF.

The gene calls are TRBV5-8 and TRBJ2-7, with D possibly matching TRBD2 (7 bases). CDR1 is SGHTS and CDR2 is YDEGEE in the germline V gene. Between the trimmed V and J ends, which lost 4 bases and 6 bases, there was a span of 17 bases. The CDR3 spans 14 residues. The CDR3 DNA reads TGTGCCAGCAGCCCTTTGGGGGGGGGCGGCGAGCAGTACTTC. This translates into CASSPLGGGGEQYF.

The V and J genes are TRBV6-5 and TRBJ1-2; 8 nucleotides match TRBD1. Trimming took 5 bases from V and 8 from J; bases not matched to a gene: 4. The CDR3 length is 12 residues. Germline lookup yields CDR1 MNHEY and CDR2 SVGAGI. Written as DNA, the CDR3 is TGTGCCAGCAGTCCGACAGGGGCGGGCTACACCTTC. Translation: CASSPTGAGYTF.

The V and J genes are TRBV11-2 and TRBJ2-5; 9 bases fit TRBD2. The CDR3 consists of 14 residues. After removal of 5 bases from V and 6 bases from J, the junction contained 7 bases not matched to a gene. Germline V gives CDR1 SGHAT, CDR2 FQNNGV. CDR3 protein: CASSPGGGAKTQYF. CDR3 nucleotides: TGTGCCAGCAGCCCGGGCGGGGGGGCGAAGACCCAGTACTTC.

This chain connects TRBV18 to TRBJ2-7; D is undetermined. The CDR3 has 13 amino acids. Germline assignment: CDR1 KGHSH and CDR2 LQKENI. Between the trimmed V and J ends, which lost 2 bases and 0 bases, there was a span of 5 bases. CDR3 nucleotide sequence: TGTGCCAGCTCACCAGACACCTCCTACGAGCAGTACTTC. Protein sequence: CASSPDTSYEQYF.

This chain links TRBV19 with TRBJ1-2; no definite D call. The CDR3 runs to 12 residues. Trimming removed 2 bases at V and 7 bases at J, with 8 bases between. Germline CDR1 and CDR2: LNHDA and SQIVND (reference sequence). The CDR3 loop reads CASSILGGGYTF. The CDR3 DNA reads as TGTGCCAGTAGTATACTGGGAGGTGGCTACACCTTC.

The rearrangement links TRBV5-6 to TRBJ1-6; 7 bases are a match to TRBD1. The junction had 2 bases not matched to a gene; V was cut back by 2 bases and J by 6 bases. This CDR3 has 14 amino acids. Germline V lookup: CDR1 SGHDT, CDR2 YYEEEE. This CDR3 reads CASSFPGGNSPLHF. CDR3 nucleotides: TGTGCCAGCAGCTTCCCAGGGGGTAATTCACCCCTCCACTTT.

The chain recombines TRBV9 with TRBJ1-4; D not certain. The length of the CDR3 is 15 residues. Deletions cut 2 bases from V and 0 bases from J, with 8 bases between. Germline CDR1 is SGDLS and CDR2 is YYNGEE. The CDR3 protein is CASSVGDATNEKLFF. CDR3 coding DNA: TGTGCCAGCAGCGTCGGAGATGCAACTAATGAAAAACTGTTTTTT.

The chain employs TRBV10-3 and TRBJ1-2, with D tentatively TRBD1 (6 bases). Germline V gene lookup returns CDR1 ENHRY and CDR2 SYGVKD. V was pared by 0 bases and J by 3 bases, with 14 bases between. The CDR3 totals 16 residues. The CDR3: CAISESTGYTYYGYTF. As DNA, the CDR3 is TGTGCCATCAGTGAGTCGACAGGATATACCTACTATGGCTACACCTTC.